The present entry profiles one T cell receptor beta chain with its context. Original methodology: Quantification of nucleated cells was approximated via reference gene primer amplification. Assay: immunoSEQ multiplex PCR; the TCRdb copy retains only in-frame clones and omits some. Clonal size and the V and J genes are those of that table, whereas D and trimming came from the DNA. The data hold 15,000 to 20,000 clones, with approximately 85% observed a single time. The data were obtained in a study of blood T cell repertoires in COVID-19. Overall study context: Material from acute and convalescent COVID-19 was sourced from the United States, Italy and Spain. Sources were T cells, B-cell-depleted T cells, or PBMCs; the material itself was cDNA or gDNA.

This CDR3 is built from 13 residues. Trimming left V 2 bases short and J 8 bases short, with 12 bases between. Germline loops: CDR1 MNHEY, CDR2 SMNVEV (reference sequence). The chain joins TRBV27 to TRBJ1-2; D unresolved. The sequencing input was peripheral blood. The source is an elderly man with acute or convalescent COVID-19. CDR3 sequence reads: CASSLDRDWGYTF. CDR3 in DNA: TGTGCCAGCAGTTTAGACCGAGACTGGGGCTACACCTTC.